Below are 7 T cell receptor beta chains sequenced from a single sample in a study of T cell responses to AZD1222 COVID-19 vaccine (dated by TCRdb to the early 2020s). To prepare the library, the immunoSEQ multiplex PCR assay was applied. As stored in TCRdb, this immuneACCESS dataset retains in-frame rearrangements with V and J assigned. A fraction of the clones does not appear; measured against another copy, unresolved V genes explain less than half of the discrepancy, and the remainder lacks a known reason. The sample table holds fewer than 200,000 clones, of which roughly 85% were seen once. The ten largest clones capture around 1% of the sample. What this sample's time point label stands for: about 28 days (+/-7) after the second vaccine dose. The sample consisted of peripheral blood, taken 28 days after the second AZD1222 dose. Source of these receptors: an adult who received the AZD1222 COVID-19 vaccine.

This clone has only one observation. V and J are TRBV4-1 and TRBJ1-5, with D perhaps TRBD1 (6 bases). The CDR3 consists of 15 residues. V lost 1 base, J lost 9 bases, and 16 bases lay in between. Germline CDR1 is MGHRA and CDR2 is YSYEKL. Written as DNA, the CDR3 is TGCGCCAGCAGCCAAGGGGACACGGCTCCTGGGCCCCAGCATTTT. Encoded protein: CASSQGDTAPGPQHF.

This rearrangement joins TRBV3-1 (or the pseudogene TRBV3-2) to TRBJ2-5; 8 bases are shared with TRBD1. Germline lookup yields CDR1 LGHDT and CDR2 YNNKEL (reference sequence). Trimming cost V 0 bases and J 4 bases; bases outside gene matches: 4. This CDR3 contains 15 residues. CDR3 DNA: TGTGCCAGCAGCCAAGATCGGGGACAGGTAGAGACCCAGTACTTC. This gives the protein CASSQDRGQVETQYF.

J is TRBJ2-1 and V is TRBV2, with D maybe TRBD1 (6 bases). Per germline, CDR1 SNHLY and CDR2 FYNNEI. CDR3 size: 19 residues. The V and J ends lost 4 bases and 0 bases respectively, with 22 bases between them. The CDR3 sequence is CASSGSGSDSPSSYNEQFF. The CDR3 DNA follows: TGTGCCAGCAGTGGGTCGGGGTCGGACAGCCCGAGCTCCTACAATGAGCAGTTCTTC.

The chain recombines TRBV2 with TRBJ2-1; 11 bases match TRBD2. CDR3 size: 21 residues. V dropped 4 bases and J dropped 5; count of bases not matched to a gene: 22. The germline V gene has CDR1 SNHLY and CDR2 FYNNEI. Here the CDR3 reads CASSGPSGARLAGGQDNEQFF. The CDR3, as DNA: TGTGCCAGCAGTGGGCCAAGTGGCGCTCGGCTAGCGGGGGGCCAAGACAATGAGCAGTTCTTC.

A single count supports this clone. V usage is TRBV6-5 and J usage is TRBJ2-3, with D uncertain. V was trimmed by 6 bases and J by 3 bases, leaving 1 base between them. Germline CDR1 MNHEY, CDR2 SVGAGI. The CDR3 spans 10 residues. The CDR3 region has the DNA TGTGCCAGCAGGACAGATACGCAGTATTTT. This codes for CASRTDTQYF.

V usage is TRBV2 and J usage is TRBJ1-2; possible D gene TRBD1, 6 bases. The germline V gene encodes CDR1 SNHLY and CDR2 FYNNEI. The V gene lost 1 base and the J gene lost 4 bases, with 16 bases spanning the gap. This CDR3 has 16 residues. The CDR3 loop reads CASSEGRYEGVYGYTF. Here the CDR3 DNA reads TGTGCCAGCAGTGAAGGAAGGTACGAGGGGGTCTATGGCTACACCTTC.

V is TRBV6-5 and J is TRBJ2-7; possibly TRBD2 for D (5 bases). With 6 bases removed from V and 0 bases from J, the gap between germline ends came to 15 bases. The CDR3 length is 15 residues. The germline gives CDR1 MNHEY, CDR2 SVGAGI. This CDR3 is CASRLLDMSSYEQYF. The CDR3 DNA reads TGTGCCAGCAGGTTACTAGACATGAGCTCCTACGAGCAGTACTTC.